Shown below are 8 T cell receptor beta chains from a single sample sequenced in a study of beta chain features in type 1 diabetes (dated 2018 in TCRdb). The library relied on the immunoSEQ multiplex PCR assay. All of the isolated RNA was reverse transcribed with the High Capacity cDNA Reverse Transcription Kit, so expressed TCRB transcripts were sequenced. The source is immuneACCESS, and TCRdb retained only in-frame sequences with V and J called. Part of the clones is not carried over; for the studies checked, unresolved V genes explain less than half of this, and the remainder is unexplained. In all, the sample holds about 900,000 clones, and 15% to 20% of those were seen once. Roughly 0.025% of the sample is taken by the ten largest. Sequencing input: naive CD4+ T cells from blood. The cell subset or site label on this specimen signifies: true naive CD4+ T cells. The receptor source for this set is a woman between 18 and 29 years old in good health.

The chain has TRBV5-6 and TRBJ1-6; D call uncertain. Trimming took 0 bases from V and 15 from J, leaving 7 bases between them. Germline values: CDR1 SGHDT, CDR2 YYEEEE. CDR3 length: 11 amino acids. CDR3 sequence reads: CASSLVEDLHF. DNA of the CDR3: TGTGCCAGCAGCTTGGTGGAAGACCTCCACTTT.

The chain has TRBV6-6 and TRBJ2-1; 9 nucleotides match TRBD1. Trimming cost V 9 bases and J 9 bases; bases outside gene matches: 12. This CDR3 has 14 amino acids. Germline-derived CDR1 and CDR2 are MNHNY and SVGAGI (reference sequence). CDR3 sequence: CASLSRDRVSEQFF. DNA of the CDR3: TGTGCCAGTTTATCCCGGGACAGGGTGAGTGAGCAGTTCTTC.

This chain links TRBV6-1 with TRBJ1-2; 7 bases line up with TRBD1. Germline CDR1 is MNHNS and CDR2 is SASEGT. Losses at the gene ends were 6 bases for V and 4 bases for J; bases not matched to a gene: 11. CDR3 size: 15 residues. This CDR3 is CASSRTSTGIYGYTF. The CDR3 nucleotides read TGTGCCAGCAGCCGAACATCGACAGGGATCTATGGCTACACCTTC.

This chain joins TRBV7-3 and TRBJ2-2, with 8 bases lining up with TRBD1. The length of the CDR3 is 14 residues. Germline V gives CDR1 SGHTA, CDR2 FQGTGA. V shed 5 bases and J 7 bases; nucleotides not matched to a gene: 6. The CDR3 nucleotides read TGTGCCAGCAGCCGACAGGGGTATGGCGGGGAGCTGTTTTTT. Translation: CASSRQGYGGELFF.

Written as DNA, the CDR3 is TGTGCCAGCAGCTTACGGGTAGATACGCAGTATTTT. This sequence encodes CASSLRVDTQYF. The genes are TRBV11-2 and TRBJ2-3, with D uncertain. The germline V gene has CDR1 SGHAT and CDR2 FQNNGV. The CDR3 runs 12 residues. V gave up 2 bases and J gave up 5 bases, with 5 bases separating them.

This clone was detected only a few times. At the DNA level, this CDR3 is encoded by other sequences in the same sample as well. The V and J genes are TRBV7-2 and TRBJ2-5; the D call may be TRBD1 or TRBD2 (5 bases each). The CDR3 is 14 amino acids. V was clipped by 0 bases and J by 1 base, with 6 bases between them. The germline V gene encodes CDR1 SGHTA and CDR2 FQGNSA. The CDR3 reads CASSLARGQETQYF. CDR3 DNA: TGTGCCAGCAGCTTAGCGAGGGGCCAAGAGACCCAGTACTTC.

The V gene is TRBV7-2, the J gene TRBJ2-1, with 7 nucleotides matching TRBD2. V lost 5 bases to trimming and J lost 5 bases; unmatched junction nucleotides: 15. Germline-derived CDR1 and CDR2 are SGHTA and FQGNSA. CDR3 length equals 17 residues. CDR3: CASSPAGVAGVNNEQFF. CDR3 DNA: TGTGCCAGCAGCCCGGCTGGGGTTGCGGGAGTAAACAATGAGCAGTTCTTC.

The chain carries TRBV5-5 and TRBJ2-2; no firm D call. This CDR3 has 15 residues. The V gene's germline CDR1 is SGHKS and CDR2 YYEKEE (reference sequence). V lost 6 bases and J lost 7, with 19 bases in between. The CDR3 region is CASIPIWPHGGELFF. The CDR3 nucleotides are TGTGCCAGCATCCCCATTTGGCCCCATGGCGGGGAGCTGTTTTTT. Full variable domain (rest looked up from reference TRBV5-5 and TRBJ2-2): DAGVTQSPTHLIKTRGQQVTLRCSPISGHKSVSWYQQVLGQGPQFIFQYYEKEERGRGNFPDRFSARQFPNYSSELNVNALLLGDSALYLCASIPIWPHGGELFFGEGSRLTVL.